This T cell receptor (beta chain) is from a study of Ad26.COV2.S vaccination and SARS-CoV-2 variants. Study details: The donor belonged to the COV1001 Ad26.COV2.S trial arm. Study findings and constraints: With respect to non-spike TCR breadth, vaccine and placebo recipients were similar.

V lost 5 bases to trimming and J lost 0 bases, with 4 bases between them. The CDR3 extends over 12 amino acids. CDR1 is LGHDT and CDR2 is YNNKEL in the germline V gene (reference sequence). This clone came up many times. As yet, its antigen is unknown. Repertoires were generated with immunoSEQ multiplex PCR, while TCRdb's copy carries only in-frame clones and drops some. The sample holds about 400,000 clones, around four fifths seen once. Treatment in this sample: roughly 19 received Ad26.COV2.S at low or high dose, single or two shots; about 5 received placebo; per-sample allocation not given. The samples were gathered on day 63 after the first injection of vaccine or placebo. An adult donor aged 18-55 years was enrolled in Boston.

The material was peripheral blood, obtained in a trial of Ad26.COV2.S vaccine versus placebo. The chain recombines TRBV3-1 (or the pseudogene TRBV3-2) with TRBJ1-1, with no clear D. The receptor was isolated from a person between 18 and 60 years old who received the Ad26.COV2.S COVID-19 vaccine or a placebo. CDR3 loop: CASSELNTEAFF. The CDR3 region has the DNA TGTGCCAGCAGCGAGCTGAACACTGAAGCTTTCTTT.